These 29 T cell receptor beta chains were sequenced from one sample in a study of blood T cell repertoires in COVID-19. This table comes from immunoSEQ multiplex PCR, and its TCRdb copy is limited to in-frame clones, with some not included. The sample carries over 45,000 clones, more than 85% recorded once. The source material was peripheral blood. These receptors were obtained from a man aged 45-60 years with acute or convalescent COVID-19.

The chain combines TRBV18 with TRBJ2-3; TRBD1 matches 10 bases. CDR1 is KGHSH and CDR2 is LQKENI in the germline V gene. The V segment lost 3 bases and the J segment 0 bases; nucleotides outside the gene matches: 6. CDR3 size: 17 residues. CDR3 residues: CASSPRQGAISTDTQYF. Here the CDR3 DNA reads TGTGCCAGCTCACCCAGACAGGGGGCGATAAGCACAGATACGCAGTATTTT. Full variable domain (outside the CDR3, taken from reference TRBV18 and TRBJ2-3): NAGVMQNPRHLVRRRGQEARLRCSPMKGHSHVYWYRQLPEEGLKFMVYLQKENIIDESGMPKERFSAEFPKEGPSILRIQQVVRGDSAAYFCASSPRQGAISTDTQYFGPGTRLTVL.

The rearrangement links TRBV6-5 to TRBJ1-2; D possibly corresponds to TRBD1 (6 bases). The V gene's germline CDR1 is MNHEY and CDR2 SVGAGI. The ends were cut back, 2 bases at V and 8 bases at J, with 18 bases in the middle. CDR3 size: 15 residues. The DNA for the CDR3 is TGTGCCAGCAGTTACACGGCAGGGGCCTTGCAGGGCTACACCTTC. It translates to CASSYTAGALQGYTF.

The rearrangement links TRBV27 to TRBJ1-6; D unresolved. Between the trimmed V and J ends, which lost 3 bases and 5 bases, there was a span of 14 bases. The CDR3 runs 16 residues. The V gene's germline CDR1 is MNHEY and CDR2 SMNVEV (reference sequence). CDR3 DNA sequence: TGTGCCAGCAGTTTTGCCAGGCCCTACAATAATTCACCCCTCCACTTT. It specifies CASSFARPYNNSPLHF.

V gene TRBV7-9 combines with J gene TRBJ1-2; D uncertain. The CDR3 totals 13 residues. Germline CDR1 and CDR2: SEHNR and FQNEAQ (reference sequence). V lost 6 bases and J 5 bases, leaving 13 bases between the germline ends. CDR3 DNA: TGTGCCAGCAGTCCGAGCTTTGAGTATGGCTACACCTTC. This encodes CASSPSFEYGYTF. The full variable domain, completed using reference TRBV7-9 and TRBJ1-2, is DTGVSQNPRHKITKRGQNVTFRCDPISEHNRLYWYRQTLGQGPEFLTYFQNEAQLEKSRLLSDRFSAERPKGSFSTLEIQRTEQGDSAMYLCASSPSFEYGYTFGSGTRLTVV.

The chain carries TRBV7-9 and TRBJ2-3; TRBD2 is a possible D gene (5 bases). Germline lookup yields CDR1 SEHNR and CDR2 FQNEAQ (reference sequence). V gave up 0 bases and J gave up 6 bases, with 7 bases separating them. The CDR3 totals 13 residues. In DNA, the CDR3 is TGTGCCAGCAGCTTAGCAGGCGGGGATACGCAGTATTTT. Translated: CASSLAGGDTQYF.

The gene calls are TRBV7-9 and TRBJ2-7; possibly TRBD2 for D (5 bases). The CDR3 covers 17 residues. Germline V gene sequence: CDR1 SEHNR, CDR2 FQNEAQ (reference sequence). With 1 base removed from V and 0 bases from J, the gap between germline ends came to 16 bases. The CDR3 sequence: CASSLEEGSLFSYEQYF. The CDR3 nucleotides are TGTGCCAGCAGCTTAGAAGAGGGCAGCTTATTCTCCTACGAGCAGTACTTC.

V is TRBV4-1 and J is TRBJ2-3; TRBD2 agrees at 9 bases. The CDR3 extends over 16 amino acids. V shed 6 bases and J 0 bases; nucleotides not matched to a gene: 7. CDR1 is MGHRA, CDR2 YSYEKL, per germline. The CDR3 sequence is CASRPLGLASTDTQYF. As DNA, the CDR3 is TGCGCCAGCAGACCTCTTGGACTAGCGAGCACAGATACGCAGTATTTT.

The chain carries TRBV3-1 (or the pseudogene TRBV3-2) and TRBJ2-3, with 12 bases fitting TRBD2. This CDR3 spans 18 amino acids. V shed 2 bases, J shed 1 base, and the junction held 7 bases outside the gene matches. Germline V gene data show CDR1 as LGHDT and CDR2 as YNNKEL (reference sequence). The CDR3 nucleotides are TGTGCCAGCAGCCAACGACTAGCGGGAGATAGGGGCACAGATACGCAGTATTTT. Encoded protein: CASSQRLAGDRGTDTQYF.

V usage is TRBV5-5 and J usage is TRBJ2-3; 8 positions match TRBD2. V lost 2 bases and J lost 6; bases outside the gene matches: 5. CDR1 is SGHKS and CDR2 is YYEKEE in the germline V gene (reference sequence). The CDR3 loop spans 14 amino acids. The CDR3 sequence is CASSFRTSLDTQYF. CDR3 coding DNA: TGTGCCAGCAGCTTCAGGACTAGCCTGGATACGCAGTATTTT.

V is TRBV7-2 and J is TRBJ1-5, with 9 bases matching TRBD1. The V gene's germline CDR1 is SGHTA and CDR2 FQGNSA. V lost 6 bases and J lost 2; bases outside the gene matches: 5. This CDR3 has 15 amino acids. CDR3 nucleotide sequence: TGTGCCAGCAGTCAAACAGGGGGCGGCAATCAGCCCCAGCATTTT. Amino acid sequence: CASSQTGGGNQPQHF.

The chain employs TRBV21-1 and TRBJ2-7; TRBD2 was called by the table and not checked on the DNA. TRBV21-1 counts as a pseudogene. This CDR3 has 16 residues. The CDR3 region is CASSKVGTRAIYEQYF. CDR3 nucleotides: TGTGCCAGCAGCAAAGTTGGGACTAGGGCTATTTACGAGCAGTACTTC.

V is TRBV6-6 and J is TRBJ2-7; TRBD2 matches 8 bases. The CDR3 runs 14 residues. Germline-derived CDR1 and CDR2 are MNHNY and SVGAGI (reference sequence). The trim removed 6 bases at V and 0 bases at J, leaving 4 bases unmatched. In DNA form, the CDR3 reads TGTGCCAGCAGCCGCGGGGGGAGCTCCTACGAGCAGTACTTC. It specifies CASSRGGSSYEQYF.

This clone was found once. The gene calls are TRBV11-3 and TRBJ1-6, with unresolved D. The V gene's germline CDR1 is SGHNT and CDR2 YENEEA. Trimming cost V 0 bases and J 9 bases, with 6 bases left between them. The CDR3 has 13 amino acids. The CDR3 DNA reads TGTGCCAGCAGCTTAGATCCAGGTTCACCCCTCCACTTT. This translates into CASSLDPGSPLHF.

This rearrangement joins TRBV11-2 to TRBJ2-7; unclear D gene. The CDR3 runs 15 residues. V lost 5 bases and J 0 bases, leaving 14 bases between the germline ends. Germline CDR1 and CDR2: SGHAT and FQNNGV. The CDR3 sequence is CASSPLSLSSYEQYF. The CDR3, as DNA: TGTGCCAGCAGCCCCCTCTCACTGAGCTCCTACGAGCAGTACTTC. Supplemented by reference TRBV11-2 and TRBJ2-7, the full variable domain reads EAGVAQSPRYKIIEKRQSVAFWCNPISGHATLYWYQQILGQGPKLLIQFQNNGVVDDSQLPKDRFSAERLKGVDSTLKIQPAKLEDSAVYLCASSPLSLSSYEQYFGPGTRLTVT.

This chain links TRBV29-1 with TRBJ1-4; 8 nucleotides line up with TRBD1. Losses at the gene ends were 7 bases for V and 8 bases for J; bases not matched to a gene: 3. The germline V gene encodes CDR1 SQVTM and CDR2 ANQGSEA. The length of the CDR3 is 11 residues. The CDR3 region has the DNA TGCAGCGGGCAGGGGGCCGAAAAACTGTTTTTT. It codes for CSGQGAEKLFF. The full variable domain, with the rest looked up from reference TRBV29-1 and TRBJ1-4, is SAVISQKPSRDICQRGTSLTIQCQVDSQVTMMFWYRQQPGQSLTLIATANQGSEATYESGFVIDKFPISRPNLTFSTLTVSNMSPEDSSIYLCSGQGAEKLFFGSGTQLSVL.

This chain links TRBV6-5 with TRBJ1-2; TRBD1 agrees at 9 bases. This CDR3 has 14 amino acids. In germline, CDR1 is MNHEY, CDR2 SVGAGI. Germline trimming cut 4 bases from V and 7 bases from J; bases unmatched to any gene: 7. In nucleotides, the CDR3 is TGTGCCAGCAGTTGGACAGGGGAGGGTTTTGGCTACACCTTC. Amino acids: CASSWTGEGFGYTF.

The table lists this clone with a count of one. The chain recombines TRBV7-6 with TRBJ2-3; 11 nucleotides line up with TRBD2. Germline V CDR1 and CDR2: SGHVS, FNYEAQ. CDR3 length: 16 residues. The V gene end was trimmed by 2 bases and the J gene end by 2 bases; junction bases not matched to a gene: 3. CDR3 region: CASSLRLAGITDTQYF. The DNA for the CDR3 is TGTGCCAGCAGCTTAAGACTAGCGGGGATCACAGATACGCAGTATTTT.

The chain joins TRBV6-1 to TRBJ2-7; TRBD2 aligns across 13 bases. V shed 1 base, J shed 4 bases, and the junction held 1 base outside the gene matches. The CDR3 covers 15 residues. Germline CDR1 and CDR2: MNHNS and SASEGT. The chain's CDR3 is CASSEGTSGSYEQYF. CDR3 bases: TGTGCCAGCAGTGAAGGGACTAGCGGGAGTTACGAGCAGTACTTC.

The genes are TRBV10-1 and TRBJ2-1, with TRBD1 identical over 11 bases. The CDR3 length is 15 residues. Germline V gene data show CDR1 as WNHNN and CDR2 as SYGVQD (reference sequence). Germline trimming cut 6 bases from V and 5 bases from J; bases unmatched to any gene: 6. Here the CDR3 DNA reads TGCGCCAGCAGCCTCGGGACAGGGGGACACAATGAGCAGTTCTTC. Its translation: CASSLGTGGHNEQFF.

The chain employs TRBV7-2 and TRBJ2-3; D remains ambiguous. The CDR3 extends over 12 amino acids. Trimming left V 6 bases short and J 4 bases short, with 8 bases between. In germline, CDR1 is SGHTA, CDR2 FQGNSA. CDR3 DNA: TGTGCCAGCAGAGACGCGGCAGATACGCAGTATTTT. Its protein is CASRDAADTQYF.

The chain combines TRBV5-1 with TRBJ2-3; 7 bases match TRBD2. Germline lookup yields CDR1 SGHRS and CDR2 YFSETQ. The CDR3 is 14 amino acids. V trimming: 4 bases; J trimming: 2 bases; junction bases outside the gene matches: 4. CDR3 amino acids: CASSPGGHTDTQYF. CDR3 DNA: TGCGCCAGCAGCCCGGGAGGACACACAGATACGCAGTATTTT.

The V call is TRBV18, the J call TRBJ2-3; 7 bases agree with TRBD1. V lost 6 bases and J lost 1; bases outside the gene matches: 4. The CDR3 has 14 residues. Germline loops: CDR1 KGHSH, CDR2 LQKENI. The CDR3 loop is CASSRTGGTDTQYF. DNA for the CDR3: TGTGCCAGCTCCCGGACAGGAGGCACAGATACGCAGTATTTT. The full variable domain, completed using reference TRBV18 and TRBJ2-3, is NAGVMQNPRHLVRRRGQEARLRCSPMKGHSHVYWYRQLPEEGLKFMVYLQKENIIDESGMPKERFSAEFPKEGPSILRIQQVVRGDSAAYFCASSRTGGTDTQYFGPGTRLTVL.

The V call is TRBV27, the J call TRBJ2-3, with D perhaps matching TRBD1 (5 bases). The germline V gene encodes CDR1 MNHEY and CDR2 SMNVEV (reference sequence). This CDR3 has 14 residues. Trimming shortened V by 5 bases and J by 6 bases, and 15 bases separated the two germline ends. This chain's CDR3 is CASSPSRVWDTQYF. CDR3 in DNA: TGTGCCAGCAGTCCTTCCAGGGTCTGGGATACGCAGTATTTT.

The rearrangement joins TRBV4-3 to TRBJ2-7; D possibly corresponds to TRBD1 (7 bases). This CDR3 comprises 15 residues. Germline V gives CDR1 LGHNA, CDR2 YSLEER. Trimming removed 3 bases from V and 5 bases from J, with 17 bases in between. CDR3 region: CASSQEGQPVDEQYF. The CDR3 DNA is TGCGCCAGCAGCCAGGAGGGACAGCCCGTCGACGAGCAGTACTTC.

The chain employs TRBV4-2 and TRBJ2-2; maybe TRBD2 (6 bases). Trimming left V 5 bases short and J 5 bases short, with 18 bases between. Per germline, CDR1 LGHNA and CDR2 YNFKEQ. The CDR3 runs 16 residues. Here the CDR3 DNA reads TGTGCCAGCAGCACCCATCTGAGCGGGCAGACCGGGGAGCTGTTTTTT. Translating it yields CASSTHLSGQTGELFF.

CDR3 nucleotides: TGTGCCAGCAGTCAAATTGGGACAGGGATGAACACTGAAGCTTTCTTT. As protein: CASSQIGTGMNTEAFF. The chain uses TRBV6-2 or TRBV6-3 and TRBJ1-1; 9 bases map to TRBD1. This CDR3 spans 16 amino acids. J lost 0 bases, V lost 5 bases, and 7 bases had no gene match. The germline V gene has CDR1 MNHEY and CDR2 SVGEGT.

The rearrangement joins TRBV11-2 to TRBJ1-1; 9 positions match TRBD1. The V segment lost 1 base and the J segment 4 bases; nucleotides outside the gene matches: 1. Germline V gene lookup returns CDR1 SGHAT and CDR2 FQNNGV. CDR3 length equals 14 residues. In DNA form, the CDR3 reads TGTGCCAGCAGCTTAGGGACAGGGGCCACTGAAGCTTTCTTT. The encoded protein is CASSLGTGATEAFF. The whole variable domain, filled in from reference TRBV11-2 and TRBJ1-1, reads EAGVAQSPRYKIIEKRQSVAFWCNPISGHATLYWYQQILGQGPKLLIQFQNNGVVDDSQLPKDRFSAERLKGVDSTLKIQPAKLEDSAVYLCASSLGTGATEAFFGQGTRLTVV.

The V and J genes are TRBV9 and TRBJ2-1; 14 bases agree with TRBD2. Germline V gene lookup returns CDR1 SGDLS and CDR2 YYNGEE. The CDR3 spans 16 residues. Trimming removed 0 bases from V and 10 bases from J; junction bases left unmatched: 6. The CDR3 region has the DNA TGTGCCAGCAGCGTAGGTGGGACTAGCGGGAGCAGAGAGCAGTTCTTC. Protein sequence: CASSVGGTSGSREQFF.

This chain joins TRBV9 and TRBJ1-2; 9 positions match TRBD1. Unmatched junction bases numbered 5, after V lost 4 bases and J lost 4 bases. This CDR3 spans 14 amino acids. Germline V lookup: CDR1 SGDLS, CDR2 YYNGEE. CDR3: CASSSGQGAYGYTF. CDR3 in DNA: TGTGCCAGCAGCTCGGGACAGGGAGCCTATGGCTACACCTTC.